The TCR beta chain under discussion was sequenced for a study of control samples from healthy donors and cancer patients. The assay was immunoSEQ multiplex PCR, and TCRdb's table has in-frame clones only and misses some. The table records around 93,000 clones, more than 90% of them present only once. This clone was recorded a few times. The sequenced sample was blood. This TCR came from a human donor in good health. The donor label of this sample is uncertain.

CDR3 nucleotide sequence: TGTGCCAGCAGCTTAGGGGGTAGCGGGGCCTCGAGGGAGACCCAGTACTTC. This codes for CASSLGGSGASRETQYF. This chain uses TRBV7-7 with TRBJ2-5, with TRBD2 matching over 8 bases. Trimming cost V 1 base and J 5 bases; bases outside gene matches: 12. This CDR3 has 17 amino acids. Germline values: CDR1 SSHAT, CDR2 FNYEAQ (reference sequence).